The clone carrying this TCR beta chain showed up many times. Its antigen is currently unknown. These data originate in a study of regulatory T cells in long-lasting Graves disease. The sample's time point: persistent/refractory GD, antithyroid drugs over 5 years with positive TRAb. The authors made the TCR library using RNA they extracted from PBMCs. EDTA tubes received around 9 milliliters of drawn peripheral blood. Libraries of TCR beta came from iRepertoire HTBI primers plus Arm-PCR of CDR3 regions. TCRdb called the multiplex PCR reads again in MiXCR, with one record for every CDR3 protein. This table holds about 460,000 distinct CDR3 sequences, 22% found once. V was shortened by 3 bases and J by 7 bases, with 12 bases between the two germline ends. Germline CDR1 and CDR2: LNHDA and SQIVND (reference sequence). The CDR3 runs to 13 residues. Overall study findings and caveats: Shared public clonotypes totalled 2,741 in persistent patients, compared with about 990 in new patients. TCR diversity was lower in persistent Graves' patients (versus newly diagnosed ones). The small sample size may have reduced accuracy.

The receptor was isolated from a female donor with Graves disease. The V gene is TRBV19, the J gene TRBJ1-2, with unresolved D. The material sequenced was peripheral blood mononuclear cells (PBMCs), taken when the disease was refractory, from a patient treated with antithyroid drugs. The CDR3 reads CASSIGRRPGYTF. The CDR3 bases are TGTGCCAGTAGTATCGGGAGGCGCCCTGGCTACACCTTC. Full variable domain (rest looked up from reference TRBV19 and TRBJ1-2): DGGITQSPKYLFRKEGQNVTLSCEQNLNHDAMYWYRQDPGQGLRLIYYSQIVNDFQKGDIAEGYSVSREKKESFPLTVTSAQKNPTAFYLCASSIGRRPGYTFGSGTRLTVV.